This TCR beta chain was identified in a study of blood T cells in healthy people across ages. Findings and caveats of the study: It was the long-lived donors that had more naive CD4+ cells and higher diversity than aged donors.

Alongside a J-beta primer mix, a sample-barcoded 5' primer served in a second PCR lasting about 7 to 11 cycles. MiXCR, applied by TCRdb to the 5' RACE reads, yields one record per CDR3 protein. The sample records approximately 690,000 distinct CDR3 sequences, approximately 40% being singletons. There are many counts of this clonotype. Its specificity is unknown. The ends were cut back, 0 bases at V and 1 base at J, with 4 bases in the middle. Per germline, CDR1 SGDLS and CDR2 YYNGEE. The CDR3 extends over 14 amino acids. This receptor was obtained from an elderly man in good health. Sequencing was performed on blood. The V and J genes are TRBV9 and TRBJ2-2; no firm D call. The CDR3 bases are TGTGCCAGCAGCGTAGGCGGGAACACCGGGGAGCTGTTTTTT. Encoded protein: CASSVGGNTGELFF.